Below are 23 T cell receptor beta chains sequenced from a single sample in a study of blood T cell repertoires in COVID-19. Sequencing was performed with immunoSEQ multiplex PCR; in TCRdb, only in-frame clones are kept and a portion is missing. The table includes 100,000 or so clones, 88% detected once. Sequences were obtained from peripheral blood. All receptors derive from a human donor in a cohort sampled during active COVID-19.

The J gene is TRBJ2-1, the V gene TRBV4-2; 8 bases line up with TRBD1. The CDR3 is made up of 14 amino acids. Trimming cost V 0 bases and J 7 bases; bases outside gene matches: 2. Germline loops: CDR1 LGHNA, CDR2 YNFKEQ. The CDR3 DNA reads TGTGCCAGCAGCCAAGACAGGGGGCAAAATGAGCAGTTCTTC. Its translation: CASSQDRGQNEQFF.

The rearrangement joins TRBV28 to TRBJ1-3; D gene ambiguous. The CDR3 runs 14 residues. In germline, CDR1 is MDHEN, CDR2 SYDVKM. Trimming shortened V by 8 bases and J by 4 bases, and 15 bases separated the two germline ends. The CDR3 loop is CASLSRPGGNTIYF. The CDR3 DNA is TGTGCCAGCCTCAGTAGGCCAGGAGGAAACACCATATATTTT.

For the CDR3, the DNA is TGTGCCAGCAGTTATTCGGACAGGGAAAATGAAAAACTGTTTTTT. Protein sequence: CASSYSDRENEKLFF. The rearrangement links TRBV6-5 to TRBJ1-4; 8 bases match TRBD1. J lost 5 bases, V lost 3 bases, and 5 bases had no gene match. This CDR3 region has 15 residues. Looked up from germline, CDR1 is MNHEY and CDR2 is SVGAGI.

V and J are TRBV19 and TRBJ1-5; 9 positions agree with TRBD1. The junction had 4 bases not matched to a gene; V was cut back by 6 bases and J by 4 bases. Germline-derived CDR1 and CDR2 are LNHDA and SQIVND (reference sequence). CDR3 size: 14 residues. The CDR3 sequence is CASRTTGGNQPQHF. The CDR3 bases are TGTGCCAGTAGAACGACAGGGGGGAATCAGCCCCAGCATTTT.

The V call is TRBV7-9, the J call TRBJ2-7; TRBD2 matches 7 bases. V shed 0 bases, J shed 2 bases, and the junction held 4 bases outside the gene matches. This CDR3 region has 15 residues. Germline CDR1 SEHNR, CDR2 FQNEAQ (reference sequence). The CDR3 DNA sequence: TGTGCCAGCAGCTTAGCAAGTGGACTAGCCTACGAGCAGTACTTC. This sequence encodes CASSLASGLAYEQYF.

The chain joins TRBV19 to TRBJ1-4; the match to TRBD1 covers 10 bases. CDR3 length: 13 residues. Trimming removed 8 bases from V and 5 bases from J; junction bases left unmatched: 2. Germline CDR1 reads LNHDA; CDR2 reads SQIVND (reference sequence). CDR3 nucleotide sequence: TGTGCCAGTGGGGGACAGGGGAATGAAAAACTGTTTTTT. It translates to CASGGQGNEKLFF.

The chain joins TRBV5-5 to TRBJ2-7; 9 positions agree with TRBD1. V shed 4 bases, J shed 1 base, and the junction held 3 bases outside the gene matches. Germline lookup yields CDR1 SGHKS and CDR2 YYEKEE (reference sequence). This CDR3 comprises 14 residues. The CDR3 loop reads CASSTGTGSYEQYF. The DNA for the CDR3 is TGTGCCAGCAGCACCGGGACAGGGTCCTACGAGCAGTACTTC.

This clone was seen once. This chain uses TRBV11-2 with TRBJ2-7; D is unclear. Deletions cut 5 bases from V and 6 bases from J, with 11 bases between. Looked up from germline, CDR1 is SGHAT and CDR2 is FQNNGV. CDR3 length: 12 residues. CDR3 in amino acids: CASSRGGLEQYF. CDR3 DNA sequence: TGTGCCAGCAGCCGAGGTGGTCTCGAGCAGTACTTC.

This chain links TRBV7-2 with TRBJ2-2; no definite D call. V lost 1 base to trimming and J lost 2 bases, with 8 bases between them. Germline CDR1 SGHTA, CDR2 FQGNSA. The CDR3 is 15 residues long. In DNA form, the CDR3 reads TGTGCCAGCAGCTTAGTAGTCCTCAACACCGGGGAGCTGTTTTTT. It translates to CASSLVVLNTGELFF.

The chain couples TRBV5-1 to TRBJ2-1, with 9 bases lining up with TRBD2. Trimming at V came to 7 bases and at J to 4 bases, leaving 6 bases not matched to a gene. CDR1 is SGHRS and CDR2 is YFSETQ in the germline V gene. This CDR3 is 14 amino acids long. The CDR3 nucleotides are TGCGCCAGCGTGGCTAGCGGGATTTACAATGAGCAGTTCTTC. Encoded protein: CASVASGIYNEQFF.

The chain joins TRBV18 to TRBJ2-2, with D possibly TRBD1 on 5 matching bases. This CDR3 has 15 residues. Germline loops: CDR1 KGHSH, CDR2 LQKENI. Trimming left V 3 bases short and J 3 bases short, with 11 bases between. CDR3 bases: TGTGCCAGCTCACCTATCAGGGTACACACCGGGGAGCTGTTTTTT. Protein sequence: CASSPIRVHTGELFF.

The rearrangement uses TRBV30 and TRBJ1-5; 7 bases fit TRBD1. Germline values: CDR1 GTSNPN, CDR2 SVGIG (reference sequence). With 1 base clipped from V and 3 bases from J, the junction kept 3 bases outside the gene matches. The CDR3 totals 14 residues. For the CDR3, the DNA is TGTGCCTGGAGTGGAGGGACAGTCAATCAGCCCCAGCATTTT. Translation: CAWSGGTVNQPQHF.

The V call is TRBV12-3 or TRBV12-4, the J call TRBJ1-5; D is undetermined. V was clipped by 3 bases and J by 5 bases, with 5 bases between them. The CDR3 runs to 12 residues. In DNA, the CDR3 is TGTGCCAGCAGTTTGGCTTATCAGCCCCAGCATTTT. Translated, it gives CASSLAYQPQHF.

This clone was seen a single time. The rearrangement links TRBV28 to TRBJ2-6; 9 bases map to TRBD1. This CDR3 is built from 21 residues. Germline lookup yields CDR1 MDHEN and CDR2 SYDVKM. With 4 bases clipped from V and 0 bases from J, the junction kept 16 bases outside the gene matches. CDR3 in amino acids: CASSSIPHRGLKNSGANVLTF. In DNA, the CDR3 is TGTGCCAGCAGTTCTATCCCCCACAGGGGGCTTAAGAACTCTGGGGCCAACGTCCTGACTTTC.

The rearrangement uses TRBV19 and TRBJ1-1; unclear D gene. With 7 bases removed from V and 1 base from J, the gap between germline ends came to 10 bases. This CDR3 has 13 amino acids. The germline gives CDR1 LNHDA, CDR2 SQIVND (reference sequence). CDR3 bases: TGTGCCAGTAACCAGCGGGGGAACACTGAAGCTTTCTTT. Protein sequence: CASNQRGNTEAFF.

In this sample, this clone turned up a few times. The chain has TRBV24-1 and TRBJ2-3; D is uncertain. V shed 3 bases and J shed 6 bases, with 15 bases lying between them. CDR1 KGHDR and CDR2 SFDVKD come from the germline V gene. There are 15 residues in the CDR3. The CDR3 is CATSDTRTEFDTQYF. The CDR3 DNA sequence: TGTGCCACCAGTGATACCCGTACAGAGTTCGATACGCAGTATTTT.

The chain recombines TRBV5-1 with TRBJ2-7, with TRBD1 matching over 9 bases. V trimming: 1 base; J trimming: 3 bases; junction bases outside the gene matches: 20. Looked up from germline, CDR1 is SGHRS and CDR2 is YFSETQ. There are 20 residues in the CDR3. The CDR3 sequence is CASSLKQTSIKQGALYEQYF. CDR3 sequence (DNA): TGCGCCAGCAGCTTGAAACAAACAAGCATCAAACAGGGGGCTCTCTACGAGCAGTACTTC.

The CDR3 spells CASSPSLGLFSTYEQYF. The CDR3 DNA follows: TGCGCCAGCAGCCCCTCATTGGGACTCTTCTCGACCTACGAGCAGTACTTC. This chain uses TRBV4-3 with TRBJ2-7; D is possibly TRBD2 (6 bases). With 4 bases removed from V and 2 bases from J, the gap between germline ends came to 21 bases. CDR1 and CDR2 (germline): LGHNA, YSLEER. This CDR3 spans 17 amino acids.

The chain links TRBV27 to TRBJ2-7; D uncertain. This CDR3 comprises 11 residues. CDR1 is MNHEY, CDR2 SMNVEV, per germline (reference sequence). Trimming removed 7 bases at V and 4 bases at J, with 8 bases between. The CDR3 DNA reads TGTGCCAGCATTCTTCAGTACGAGCAGTACTTC. It yields the protein CASILQYEQYF.

J is TRBJ2-3 and V is TRBV29-1, with D perhaps TRBD2 (5 bases). This CDR3 has 13 residues. V shed 5 bases and J shed 0 bases, with 9 bases lying between them. Germline CDR1 and CDR2: SQVTM and ANQGSEA. CDR3 in DNA: TGCAGCGTTTTCCGGGGAAGCACAGATACGCAGTATTTT. It codes for CSVFRGSTDTQYF.

This clone was seen just once. This chain connects TRBV19 to TRBJ2-1, with TRBD2 identical over 8 bases. Trimming cost V 5 bases and J 2 bases; bases outside gene matches: 8. In germline, CDR1 is LNHDA, CDR2 SQIVND (reference sequence). This CDR3 has 16 residues. The CDR3 DNA follows: TGTGCCAGTAGTCGCAGCGGGAGTGGAGCCTACAATGAGCAGTTCTTC. Translation: CASSRSGSGAYNEQFF.

This clone was recorded many times. The CDR3 DNA sequence: TGTGCCAGTTCTAGCGGGAGGGATACGCAGTATTTT. Encoded protein: CASSSGRDTQYF. The chain employs TRBV28 and TRBJ2-3, with 11 bases matching TRBD2. Germline-derived CDR1 and CDR2 are MDHEN and SYDVKM. Losses at the gene ends were 9 bases for V and 6 bases for J; bases not matched to a gene: 2. This CDR3 contains 12 residues.

The chain couples TRBV5-1 to TRBJ2-2; 12 bases map to TRBD2. The trim removed 4 bases at V and 5 bases at J, leaving 6 bases unmatched. The CDR3 totals 16 residues. Germline assignment: CDR1 SGHRS and CDR2 YFSETQ. The CDR3 nucleotides are TGCGCCAGCAGCGGACGACTAGCGGGAGAAACCGGGGAGCTGTTTTTT. This sequence encodes CASSGRLAGETGELFF.